A selection of T cell receptor beta chains follows, all from one sample in a study of response to subunit inactivated influenza vaccine. MiXCR, run by TCRdb on the RT-PCR reads, gives a single entry per CDR3 protein. The table records roughly 700,000 distinct CDR3 sequences, around a sixth of them present only once. Source: PBMCs from blood, taken 11 to 12 days after vaccination. The source is a man aged 45-65 years who received an inactivated influenza vaccine. The CDR3 runs from the conserved cysteine through the conserved F or W. Each record gives: J gene, clone size, V gene, CDR3 protein. Rows give clone size only sometimes, using once, few, many, or a class for an expanded clone.

j_gene: TRBJ2-7
abundance: few
v_gene: TRBV30
CDR3aa: CAWTGASLSYEQYF

j_gene: TRBJ1-5
abundance: few
v_gene: TRBV6-2/TRBV6-3
CDR3aa: CASSYPNPGRSNQPQHF

j_gene: TRBJ2-7
abundance: -
v_gene: TRBV7-6
CDR3aa: CASSLATGGTYEQYF

j_gene: TRBJ2-7
abundance: few
v_gene: TRBV4-1
CDR3aa: CASSQGTGQTGKKSYEQYF

j_gene: TRBJ1-2
abundance: -
v_gene: TRBV20-1
CDR3aa: CSARDKPGDGYTF

j_gene: TRBJ2-2
abundance: few
v_gene: TRBV4-2
CDR3aa: CASSPLAGWGTGELFF

j_gene: TRBJ2-1
abundance: once
v_gene: TRBV6-2/TRBV6-3
CDR3aa: CASSSFGGHEQFF

j_gene: TRBJ2-1
abundance: few
v_gene: TRBV5-5
CDR3aa: CASSYGTSGVGQFF

j_gene: TRBJ2-3
abundance: few
v_gene: TRBV29-1
CDR3aa: CSVRLAGVTDTQYF

j_gene: TRBJ1-2
abundance: few
v_gene: TRBV2
CDR3aa: CASSEAREGYTF

j_gene: TRBJ2-7
abundance: few
v_gene: TRBV18
CDR3aa: CASSRPTYEQYF

j_gene: TRBJ2-5
abundance: -
v_gene: TRBV14
CDR3aa: CASSPAPGQETQYF

j_gene: TRBJ2-1
abundance: few
v_gene: TRBV29-1
CDR3aa: CSVEESGTEQFF

j_gene: TRBJ2-7
abundance: -
v_gene: TRBV6-1
CDR3aa: CASKRDTVSYEQYF

j_gene: TRBJ2-2
abundance: few
v_gene: TRBV7-8
CDR3aa: CASSWRQGREYTGELFF

j_gene: TRBJ2-3
abundance: -
v_gene: TRBV7-3
CDR3aa: CASSLVGLAGGGIDTQYF

j_gene: TRBJ2-1
abundance: few
v_gene: TRBV29-1
CDR3aa: CSVNSGRNNEQFF

j_gene: TRBJ1-1
abundance: -
v_gene: TRBV20-1
CDR3aa: CSALSGFF

j_gene: TRBJ2-3
abundance: once
v_gene: TRBV20-1
CDR3aa: CSARTGGVDTQYF

j_gene: TRBJ1-2
abundance: few
v_gene: TRBV7-2
CDR3aa: CASSETGGYGYTF

j_gene: TRBJ2-1
abundance: -
v_gene: TRBV7-3
CDR3aa: CASSLTPGLAGLNEQFF

j_gene: TRBJ1-1
abundance: -
v_gene: TRBV7-9
CDR3aa: CASSSRTGGFSEAFF

j_gene: TRBJ2-5
abundance: -
v_gene: TRBV7-6
CDR3aa: CASSPEATGGFQETQYF

j_gene: TRBJ2-7
abundance: -
v_gene: TRBV20-1
CDR3aa: CSARDFQQIYEQYF

j_gene: TRBJ2-7
abundance: many
v_gene: TRBV5-5
CDR3aa: CASSLSRTQGDEQYF

j_gene: TRBJ2-7
abundance: -
v_gene: TRBV29-1
CDR3aa: CSARGGQTSGEQYF

j_gene: TRBJ2-7
abundance: -
v_gene: TRBV3-1
CDR3aa: CASKQASGTGAREQYF

j_gene: TRBJ1-1
abundance: many
v_gene: TRBV5-1
CDR3aa: CASSGIGGGTEAFF

j_gene: TRBJ2-1
abundance: few
v_gene: TRBV6-2/TRBV6-3
CDR3aa: CASSYSWDSINEQFF

j_gene: TRBJ1-2
abundance: few
v_gene: TRBV5-1
CDR3aa: CASSLEPNYGYTF

j_gene: TRBJ1-1
abundance: many
v_gene: TRBV20-1
CDR3aa: CSASDGGPTEAFF

j_gene: TRBJ2-7
abundance: -
v_gene: TRBV5-1
CDR3aa: CASSSLDGSYEQYF

j_gene: TRBJ2-1
abundance: -
v_gene: TRBV5-1
CDR3aa: CASSLHSTGDPEQFF

j_gene: TRBJ2-3
abundance: -
v_gene: TRBV29-1
CDR3aa: CSVETGTDTQYF

j_gene: TRBJ2-6
abundance: -
v_gene: TRBV18
CDR3aa: CASSVSAGAGANVLTF

j_gene: TRBJ1-4
abundance: -
v_gene: TRBV28
CDR3aa: CASSFSPSNEKLFF

j_gene: TRBJ2-1
abundance: once
v_gene: TRBV20-1
CDR3aa: CSEASGGSNEQFF

j_gene: TRBJ2-5
abundance: -
v_gene: TRBV25-1
CDR3aa: CASWGTGKRQETQYF

j_gene: TRBJ2-7
abundance: -
v_gene: TRBV4-3
CDR3aa: CASSQEKGDSGAYEQYF